Following are 21 T cell receptor beta chains from one sample sequenced in a study of blood T cells in healthy people across ages. Using a J-beta primer mix together with a sample-barcoded 5' primer, a second PCR was run for about 6 to 12 cycles. TCRdb re-called the 5' RACE reads through MiXCR, storing one row per CDR3 protein. The sample records hundreds of thousands of distinct CDR3 sequences, 25% to 30% being singletons. The sequenced sample was blood. These TCRs come from a woman of 80 years or more in good health.

A remark on this clonotype: A much larger clone is a single base away; this may be a read error. The V gene is TRBV5-6, the J gene TRBJ2-1, with 7 bases that match TRBD1. The J call is uncertain, as TRBJ2-7 better fits the DNA end. The CDR3 sequence is 14 residues long. The V gene's germline CDR1 is SGHDT and CDR2 YYEEEE. The CDR3 reads CASSGGQSYNEQYF. The CDR3 DNA follows: TGTGCCAGCAGCGGGGGACAGAGCTACAATGAGCAGTACTTC.

The chain recombines TRBV2 with TRBJ2-1; a possible D gene is TRBD1 (6 bases). The J call is doubtful: the DNA matches TRBJ2-7 better. The CDR3 covers 15 residues. Per germline, CDR1 SNHLY and CDR2 FYNNEI. The CDR3 coding sequence is TGTGCCAGCAGAGGACAGACAGACTCCTACAATGAGCAGTACTTC. Its translation: CASRGQTDSYNEQYF.

This clonotype occurred many times. This chain connects TRBV3-1 to TRBJ2-1; 8 positions match TRBD2. The CDR3 runs 17 residues. The germline V gene has CDR1 LGHDT and CDR2 YNNKEL (reference sequence). V shed 2 bases and J 4 bases; nucleotides not matched to a gene: 10. The CDR3 DNA reads as TGTGCCAGCAGCCAACGTAGAGCGGGGGCCGGGTACAATGAGCAGTTCTTC. Protein sequence: CASSQRRAGAGYNEQFF.

This clonotype came up many times. The chain recombines TRBV20-1 with TRBJ2-7; TRBD1 matches at 10 bases. This CDR3 is 14 amino acids long. The V segment lost 4 bases and the J segment 1 base; nucleotides outside the gene matches: 4. Germline V gene data show CDR1 as DFQATT and CDR2 as SNEGSKA (reference sequence). CDR3 region: CSATWTGGSYEQYF. The CDR3 bases are TGCAGTGCTACCTGGACAGGGGGTTCCTACGAGCAGTACTTC.

Ten or more counts support this clonotype. The V and J genes are TRBV6-5 and TRBJ1-2; TRBD1 agrees at 7 bases. The CDR3 sequence is 14 residues long. Germline assignment: CDR1 MNHEY and CDR2 SVGAGI. V lost 5 bases, J lost 8 bases, and 11 bases stayed unmatched. The CDR3 sequence is CASSPRGTAEGYTF. CDR3 DNA: TGTGCCAGCAGTCCGCGGGGGACAGCGGAGGGCTACACCTTC.

This clonotype was observed at least ten times. The chain carries TRBV6-1 and TRBJ2-3; the D is unclear. The CDR3 loop spans 13 amino acids. Between the trimmed V and J ends, which lost 0 bases and 5 bases, there was a span of 6 bases. Germline values: CDR1 MNHNS, CDR2 SASEGT. The CDR3 region has the DNA TGTGCCAGCAGTGAAGCGAGGCAAGATACGCAGTATTTT. Amino acids: CASSEARQDTQYF.

This clonotype was observed at least ten times. The chain carries TRBV11-2 and TRBJ1-2, with a possible D match to TRBD1 (5 bases). V was trimmed by 6 bases and J by 4 bases, leaving 18 bases between them. This CDR3 has 15 residues. Germline CDR1 reads SGHAT; CDR2 reads FQNNGV. The CDR3 nucleotides are TGTGCCAGCAGAGACCGGGACCGACCCGGCTATGGCTACACCTTC. It translates to CASRDRDRPGYGYTF.

The chain employs TRBV7-9 and TRBJ2-4; D gene unclear. V was trimmed by 5 bases and J by 0 bases, leaving 17 bases between them. Germline lookup yields CDR1 SEHNR and CDR2 FQNEAQ (reference sequence). The length of the CDR3 is 17 residues. The CDR3 is CASSEWSSDLAKNIQYF. CDR3 coding DNA: TGTGCCAGCAGCGAATGGTCCAGCGACTTAGCCAAAAACATTCAGTACTTC.

This chain connects TRBV6-1 to TRBJ2-5; 10 nucleotides agree with TRBD1. The J call may be in error: the DNA end matches TRBJ2-7 better. The CDR3 extends over 15 amino acids. Germline V gene lookup returns CDR1 MNHNS and CDR2 SASEGT. This CDR3 reads CASSDAGQGKHEQYF. The DNA of the CDR3 is TGTGCCAGCAGTGACGCGGGACAGGGGAAGCACGAGCAGTACTTC.

This chain links TRBV2 with TRBJ1-1, with 10 bases fitting TRBD1. The CDR3 loop spans 14 amino acids. Germline CDR1 is SNHLY and CDR2 is FYNNEI. The ends lost 5 bases at V and 6 bases at J; junction bases unmatched: 6. The CDR3 coding sequence is TGTGCCAGCAGTCCCGGGACAGGGGAGGCTGAAGCTTTCTTT. Translated, it gives CASSPGTGEAEAFF.

The gene calls are TRBV29-1 and TRBJ1-2, with a tentative D call TRBD1 (5 bases). This CDR3 spans 12 amino acids. Germline assignment: CDR1 SQVTM and CDR2 ANQGSEA. Trimming removed 7 bases from V and 8 bases from J, with 17 bases in between. CDR3 in amino acids: CSAAPGPSGYTF. CDR3 DNA: TGCAGCGCCGCCCCGGGACCCAGCGGCTACACCTTC. The whole variable domain, remainder taken from reference TRBV29-1 and TRBJ1-2, is SAVISQKPSRDICQRGTSLTIQCQVDSQVTMMFWYRQQPGQSLTLIATANQGSEATYESGFVIDKFPISRPNLTFSTLTVSNMSPEDSSIYLCSAAPGPSGYTFGSGTRLTVV.

The V and J genes are TRBV30 and TRBJ2-5; no firm D call. The DNA matches TRBJ2-7 better at its end, which makes the J call doubtful. Germline lookup yields CDR1 GTSNPN and CDR2 SVGIG (reference sequence). The CDR3 is 11 residues long. The CDR3 nucleotides are TGTGCCTGGAGTAGGCAGGCCGAGCAGTACTTC. The encoded protein is CAWSRQAEQYF.

This clonotype was seen a few times. This rearrangement joins TRBV2 to TRBJ2-1; D might be TRBD2 (5 bases). The germline V gene has CDR1 SNHLY and CDR2 FYNNEI. The CDR3 spans 13 residues. Trimming pared 8 bases from V and 9 bases from J, leaving 17 bases between. DNA for the CDR3: TGTGCCAGCCTCTTGAGGCTAGCAGGTGAGCAGTTCTTC. Residues: CASLLRLAGEQFF.

This clonotype was detected only a few times. The chain combines TRBV20-1 with TRBJ2-3; D may be TRBD2 (5 bases). V dropped 3 bases and J dropped 5 bases, with 18 bases sitting between them. The length of the CDR3 is 15 residues. The V gene's germline CDR1 is DFQATT and CDR2 SNEGSKA (reference sequence). DNA of the CDR3: TGCAGTGCTAGTCGATTAGGCGGGCATGGAGATACGCAGTATTTT. Translating it yields CSASRLGGHGDTQYF.

This clonotype came up many times. V usage is TRBV5-1 and J usage is TRBJ2-7, with D tentatively TRBD1 or TRBD2 (5 bases each). From germline, CDR1 is SGHRS and CDR2 YFSETQ. The CDR3 spans 13 residues. Trimming removed 3 bases at V and 5 bases at J, with 12 bases between. The CDR3 nucleotides are TGCGCCAGCAGCTACCGGGACCCAAACGAGCAGTACTTC. Translating gives CASSYRDPNEQYF.

As regards this clonotype: A read error may produce the germline difference seen at one junction end. The chain carries TRBV5-6 and TRBJ1-3; D is uncertain. Germline CDR1 is SGHDT and CDR2 is YYEEEE. The length of the CDR3 is 19 residues. The CDR3, as DNA: TGCACCAGCAGCTGGCGGAGTCTGGAGAGGAAGGTCGCTGGAAACACCATATATTTT. Protein sequence: CTSSWRSLERKVAGNTIYF.

Regarding this clonotype: One end of the junction does not line up with germline, which may come from a read error. The chain carries TRBV7-2 and TRBJ1-1, with TRBD1 matching 7 bases. Germline CDR1 is SGHTA and CDR2 is FQGNSA. This CDR3 is built from 15 residues. The DNA of the CDR3 is TGTGCCAGCAGCTTAGTGGGCCAGGGGGGTGCTGAAGCTTTGTTT. Amino acid sequence: CASSLVGQGGAEALF.

This chain links TRBV2 with TRBJ2-4; D gene ambiguous. This CDR3 is built from 13 residues. V was clipped by 5 bases and J by 1 base, with 6 bases between them. Germline CDR1 is SNHLY and CDR2 is FYNNEI. The CDR3 is CASSKSAKNIQYF. The CDR3, as DNA: TGTGCCAGCAGTAAGTCCGCCAAAAACATTCAGTACTTC.

There are many counts of this clonotype. V is TRBV15 and J is TRBJ2-5; 7 bases map to TRBD1. The CDR3 is 15 amino acids. Germline assignment: CDR1 LNHNV and CDR2 YYDKDF (reference sequence). Trimming cost V 3 bases and J 5 bases; bases outside gene matches: 9. Here the CDR3 reads CATSRERGLGETQYF. The CDR3 nucleotides are TGTGCCACCAGCAGGGAGAGGGGGCTAGGGGAGACCCAGTACTTC.

The sample holds many counts of this clonotype. The V gene is TRBV27, the J gene TRBJ2-7, with 8 bases identical to TRBD1. In germline, CDR1 is MNHEY, CDR2 SMNVEV (reference sequence). CDR3 length: 15 residues. J lost 2 bases, V lost 6 bases, and 9 bases had no gene match. This CDR3 is CASSAGTGYTYEQYF. As DNA, the CDR3 is TGTGCCAGCAGCGCCGGGACAGGCTATACCTACGAGCAGTACTTC.

Ten or more counts support this clonotype. V and J are TRBV28 and TRBJ2-3; a weak D match, TRBD1 (6 bases). Germline-derived CDR1 and CDR2 are MDHEN and SYDVKM. V was trimmed by 5 bases and J by 2 bases, leaving 14 bases between them. This CDR3 comprises 15 residues. The CDR3 region is CASSTPDSYTDTQYF. CDR3 DNA sequence: TGTGCCAGCAGTACCCCGGACAGCTACACAGATACGCAGTATTTT.